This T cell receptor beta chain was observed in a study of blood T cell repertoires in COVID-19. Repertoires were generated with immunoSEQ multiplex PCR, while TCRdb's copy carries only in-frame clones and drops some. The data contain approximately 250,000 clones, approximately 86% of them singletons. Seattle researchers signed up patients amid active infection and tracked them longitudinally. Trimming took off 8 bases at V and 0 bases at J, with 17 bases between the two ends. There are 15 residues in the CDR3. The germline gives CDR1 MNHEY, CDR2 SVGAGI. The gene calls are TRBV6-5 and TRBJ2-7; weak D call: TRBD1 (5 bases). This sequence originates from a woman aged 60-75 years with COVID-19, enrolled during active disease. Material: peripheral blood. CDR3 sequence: CASCSETVSSYEQYF. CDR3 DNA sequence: TGTGCCAGCTGCTCCGAGACAGTGAGCTCCTACGAGCAGTACTTC.